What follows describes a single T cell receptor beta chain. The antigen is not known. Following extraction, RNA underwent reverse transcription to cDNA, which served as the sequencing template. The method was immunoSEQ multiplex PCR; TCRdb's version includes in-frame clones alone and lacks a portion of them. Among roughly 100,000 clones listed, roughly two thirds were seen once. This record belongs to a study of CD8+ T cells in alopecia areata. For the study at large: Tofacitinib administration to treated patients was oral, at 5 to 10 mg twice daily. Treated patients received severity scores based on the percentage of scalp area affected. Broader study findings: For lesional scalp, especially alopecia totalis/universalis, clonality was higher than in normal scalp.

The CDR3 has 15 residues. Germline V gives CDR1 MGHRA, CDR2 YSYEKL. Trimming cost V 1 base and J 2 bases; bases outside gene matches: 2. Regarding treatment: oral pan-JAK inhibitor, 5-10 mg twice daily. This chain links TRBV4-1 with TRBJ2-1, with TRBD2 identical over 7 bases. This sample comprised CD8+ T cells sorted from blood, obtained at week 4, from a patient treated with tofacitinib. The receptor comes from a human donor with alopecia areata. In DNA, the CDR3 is TGCGCCAGCAGCCAAGGAGCGGGAACCTACAATGAGCAGTTCTTC. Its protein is CASSQGAGTYNEQFF.